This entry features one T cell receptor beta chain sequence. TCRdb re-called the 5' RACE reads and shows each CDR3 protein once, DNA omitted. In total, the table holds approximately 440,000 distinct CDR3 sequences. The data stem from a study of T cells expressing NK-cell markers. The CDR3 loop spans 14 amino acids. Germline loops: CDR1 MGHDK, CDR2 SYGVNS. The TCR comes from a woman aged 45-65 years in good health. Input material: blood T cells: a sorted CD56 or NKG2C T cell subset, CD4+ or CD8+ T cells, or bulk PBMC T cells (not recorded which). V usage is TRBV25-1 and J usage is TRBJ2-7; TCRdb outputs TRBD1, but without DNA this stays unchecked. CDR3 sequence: CASSVTGSSGEQYF.